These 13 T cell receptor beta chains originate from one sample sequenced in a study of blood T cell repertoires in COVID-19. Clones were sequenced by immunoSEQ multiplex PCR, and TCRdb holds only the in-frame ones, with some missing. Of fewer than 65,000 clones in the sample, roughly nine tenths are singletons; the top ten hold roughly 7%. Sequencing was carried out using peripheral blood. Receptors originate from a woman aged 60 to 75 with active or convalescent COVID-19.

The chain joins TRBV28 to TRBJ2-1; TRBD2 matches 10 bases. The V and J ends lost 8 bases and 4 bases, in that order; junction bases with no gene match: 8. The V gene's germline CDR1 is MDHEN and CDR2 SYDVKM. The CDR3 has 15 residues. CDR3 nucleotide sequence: TGTGCCAGCGAAACCTCTAGCGGGAGATACAATGAGCAGTTCTTC. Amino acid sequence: CASETSSGRYNEQFF. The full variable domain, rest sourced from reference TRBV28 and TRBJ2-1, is DVKVTQSSRYLVKRTGEKVFLECVQDMDHENMFWYRQDPGLGLRLIYFSYDVKMKEKGDIPEGYSVSREKKERFSLILESASTNQTSMYLCASETSSGRYNEQFFGPGTRLTVL.

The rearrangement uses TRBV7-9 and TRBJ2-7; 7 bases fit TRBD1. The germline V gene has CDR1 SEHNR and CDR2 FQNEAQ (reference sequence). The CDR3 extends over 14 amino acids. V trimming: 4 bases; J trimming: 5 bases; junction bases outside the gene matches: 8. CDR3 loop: CASSSSGTVHEQYF. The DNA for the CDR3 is TGTGCCAGCAGCTCGTCCGGGACAGTACACGAGCAGTACTTC. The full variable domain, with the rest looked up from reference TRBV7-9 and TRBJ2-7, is DTGVSQNPRHKITKRGQNVTFRCDPISEHNRLYWYRQTLGQGPEFLTYFQNEAQLEKSRLLSDRFSAERPKGSFSTLEIQRTEQGDSAMYLCASSSSGTVHEQYFGPGTRLTVT.

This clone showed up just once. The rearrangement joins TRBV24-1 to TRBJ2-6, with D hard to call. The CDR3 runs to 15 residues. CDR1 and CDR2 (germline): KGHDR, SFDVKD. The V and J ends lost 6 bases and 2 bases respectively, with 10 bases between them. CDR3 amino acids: CATSRLVAGANVLTF. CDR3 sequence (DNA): TGTGCCACCAGTCGCCTAGTGGCTGGGGCCAACGTCCTGACTTTC.

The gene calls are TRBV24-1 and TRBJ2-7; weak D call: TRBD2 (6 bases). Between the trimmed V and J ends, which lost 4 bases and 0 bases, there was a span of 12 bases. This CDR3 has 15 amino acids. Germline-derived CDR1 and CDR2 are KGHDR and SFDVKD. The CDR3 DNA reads TGTGCCACCAGTGACCCCCTGGGGGGCTCCTACGAGCAGTACTTC. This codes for CATSDPLGGSYEQYF.

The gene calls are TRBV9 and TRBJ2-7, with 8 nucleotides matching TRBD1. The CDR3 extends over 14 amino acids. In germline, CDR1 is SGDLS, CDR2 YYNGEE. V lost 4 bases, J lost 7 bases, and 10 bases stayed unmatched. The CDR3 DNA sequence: TGTGCCAGCAGCCCTCGGACAGGGACGGGAGAGCAGTACTTC. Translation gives CASSPRTGTGEQYF.

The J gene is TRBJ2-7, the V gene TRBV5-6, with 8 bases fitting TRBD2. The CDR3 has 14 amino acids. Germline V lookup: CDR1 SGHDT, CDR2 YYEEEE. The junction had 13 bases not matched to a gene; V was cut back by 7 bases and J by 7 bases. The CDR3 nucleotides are TGTGCCAGCCGCTCTGAGCGGGAGAGTGAGGAGCAGTACTTC. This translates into CASRSERESEEQYF.

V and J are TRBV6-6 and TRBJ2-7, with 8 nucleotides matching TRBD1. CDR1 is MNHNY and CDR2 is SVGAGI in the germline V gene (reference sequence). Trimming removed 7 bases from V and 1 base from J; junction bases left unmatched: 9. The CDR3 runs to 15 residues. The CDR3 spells CASKPTGDFSYEQYF. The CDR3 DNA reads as TGTGCCAGCAAGCCGACAGGGGACTTTTCCTACGAGCAGTACTTC.

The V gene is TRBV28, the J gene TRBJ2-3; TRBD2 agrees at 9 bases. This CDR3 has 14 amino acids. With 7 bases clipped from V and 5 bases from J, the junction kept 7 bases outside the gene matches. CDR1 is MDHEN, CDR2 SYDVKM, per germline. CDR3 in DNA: TGTGCCAGCACTCTTAGCGGGAGTGGAGATACGCAGTATTTT. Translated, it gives CASTLSGSGDTQYF. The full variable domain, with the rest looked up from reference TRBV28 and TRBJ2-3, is DVKVTQSSRYLVKRTGEKVFLECVQDMDHENMFWYRQDPGLGLRLIYFSYDVKMKEKGDIPEGYSVSREKKERFSLILESASTNQTSMYLCASTLSGSGDTQYFGPGTRLTVL.

CDR3 residues: CASSPRTGGAGTEAFF. The CDR3 DNA sequence: TGTGCCAGTAGTCCCCGGACAGGGGGCGCCGGCACTGAAGCTTTCTTT. The gene calls are TRBV19 and TRBJ1-1; 11 nucleotides match TRBD1. V shed 5 bases, J shed 4 bases, and the junction held 9 bases outside the gene matches. The V gene's germline CDR1 is LNHDA and CDR2 SQIVND (reference sequence). The CDR3 is made up of 16 amino acids.

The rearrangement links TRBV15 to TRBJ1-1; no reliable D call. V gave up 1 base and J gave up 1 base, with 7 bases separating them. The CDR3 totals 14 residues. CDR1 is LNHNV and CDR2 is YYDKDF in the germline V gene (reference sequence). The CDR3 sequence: CATSRVEGNTEAFF. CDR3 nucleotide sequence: TGTGCCACCAGCAGAGTGGAGGGGAACACTGAAGCTTTCTTT.

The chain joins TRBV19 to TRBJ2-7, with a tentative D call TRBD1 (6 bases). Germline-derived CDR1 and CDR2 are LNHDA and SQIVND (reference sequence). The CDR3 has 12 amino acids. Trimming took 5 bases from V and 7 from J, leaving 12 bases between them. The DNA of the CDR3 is TGTGCCAGTAGTTTGGAAGGGGGAGAGCAGTACTTC. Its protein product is CASSLEGGEQYF.

The CDR3 here is CASGTRDRPGYGYTF. CDR3 coding DNA: TGTGCCAGCGGTACCCGGGACAGACCTGGGTATGGCTACACCTTC. This chain uses TRBV27 with TRBJ1-2; 7 nucleotides agree with TRBD1. J gave up 5 bases and V 8 bases, and 14 bases lay outside the gene matches. Per germline, CDR1 MNHEY and CDR2 SMNVEV (reference sequence). The CDR3 loop spans 15 amino acids.

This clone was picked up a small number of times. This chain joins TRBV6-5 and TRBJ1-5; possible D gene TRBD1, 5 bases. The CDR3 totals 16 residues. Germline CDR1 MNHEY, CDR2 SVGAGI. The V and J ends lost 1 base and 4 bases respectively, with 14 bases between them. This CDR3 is CASSYWGDGVNQPQHF. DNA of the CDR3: TGTGCCAGCAGTTACTGGGGGGACGGAGTAAATCAGCCCCAGCATTTT.